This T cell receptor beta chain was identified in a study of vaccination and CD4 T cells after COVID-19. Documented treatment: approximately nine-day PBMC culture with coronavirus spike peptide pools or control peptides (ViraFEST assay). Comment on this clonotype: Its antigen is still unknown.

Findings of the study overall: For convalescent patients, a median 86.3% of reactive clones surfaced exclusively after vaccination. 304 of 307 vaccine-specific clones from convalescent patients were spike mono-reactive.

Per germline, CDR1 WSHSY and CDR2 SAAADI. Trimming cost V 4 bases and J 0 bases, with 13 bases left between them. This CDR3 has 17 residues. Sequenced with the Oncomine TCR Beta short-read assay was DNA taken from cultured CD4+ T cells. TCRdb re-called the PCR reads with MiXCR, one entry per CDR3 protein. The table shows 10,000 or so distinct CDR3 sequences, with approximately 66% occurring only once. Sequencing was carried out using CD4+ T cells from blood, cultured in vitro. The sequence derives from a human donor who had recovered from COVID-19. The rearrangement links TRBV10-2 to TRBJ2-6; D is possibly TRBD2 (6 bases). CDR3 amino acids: CASSGSEGISGANVLTF. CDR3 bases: TGCGCCAGCAGTGGATCGGAGGGAATCTCTGGGGCCAACGTCCTGACTTTC.